This TCR beta chain emerged from a study of blood T cell repertoires in COVID-19. The wider study: The samples span acute and convalescent COVID-19 from the United States, Italy and Spain. Nucleic acid was either cDNA or gDNA, and it came from T cells, B-cell-depleted T cells, or PBMCs.

Original methodology: Amplified reference gene primers provided the basis for estimating nucleated cell counts. Sequenced by immunoSEQ multiplex PCR; TCRdb stores in-frame clones only, minus some. That table supplies the V and J calls and clone size; D and trimming were determined from the DNA. The sample carries tens of thousands of clones, roughly 80% recorded once. The CDR3 sequence is 18 residues long. The germline gives CDR1 SGHDT, CDR2 YYEEEE. V lost 0 bases to trimming and J lost 0 bases, with 18 bases between them. This sequence originates from a human donor in a cohort sampled during active COVID-19. Sequences were obtained from peripheral blood. This chain joins TRBV5-6 and TRBJ1-1; D remains ambiguous. The CDR3 loop is CASSLASATRLMNTEAFF. CDR3 nucleotides: TGTGCCAGCAGCTTGGCATCTGCGACACGGCTCATGAACACTGAAGCTTTCTTT.